This T cell receptor (beta chain) is from a study of shared clonotypes between healthy human individuals. In the study overall: A few men and a couple of women, aged 18 to 49, were donors.

Genomic DNA belonging to each subset was distributed in equal measure over several immunoSEQ plates. Sequencing was performed with immunoSEQ multiplex PCR; in TCRdb, only in-frame clones are kept and a portion is missing. The table has over 1.4 million clones, over 95% seen once. In germline, CDR1 is SGHRS, CDR2 YFSETQ. V shed 1 base, J shed 4 bases, and the junction held 2 bases outside the gene matches. There are 15 residues in the CDR3. The sequenced material came from naive CD4+ T cells sorted from blood. Subset denoted: CD45RA+ positively selected. The clonotype originates from a man aged 30 to 45 in good health. V usage is TRBV5-1 and J usage is TRBJ1-5, with 10 bases matching TRBD1. The CDR3 is CASSLSGQGNQPQHF. The CDR3 DNA follows: TGCGCCAGCAGCTTGTCGGGACAGGGGAATCAGCCCCAGCATTTT.